This T cell receptor (beta chain) was captured by sequencing in a study of Tregs in tolerant kidney transplant recipients. As for this clone: Its specificity is not known.

CDR3 size: 16 residues. The germline gives CDR1 SGHRS, CDR2 YFSETQ. Trimming removed 3 bases from V and 5 bases from J; junction bases left unmatched: 14. The repertoire was sequenced with immunoSEQ multiplex PCR; TCRdb's copy has only in-frame clones and lacks some. The sample holds 95,000 to 120,000 clones, roughly 90% seen once. Study findings and constraints: Antigen-driven expansion was suggested because donor-specific Tregs expanded more than all Tregs in tolerant patients. Tregs expanded with activated donor B cells seemed most donor-specific. Changing PCR primers prevented nucleotide comparison between some patients' samples.

The starting material was CD4+ T cells from blood, obtained before the transplant. This clonotype was sampled from a human donor who received a combined kidney and bone marrow transplant. The V call is TRBV5-1, the J call TRBJ2-7, with TRBD1 matching over 7 bases. The CDR3 reads CASSWGPTGPQDEQYF. CDR3 nucleotides: TGCGCCAGCAGCTGGGGGCCGACAGGGCCACAGGACGAGCAGTACTTC. Together with reference TRBV5-1 and TRBJ2-7, the CDR3 gives the full variable domain: KAGVTQTPRYLIKTRGQQVTLSCSPISGHRSVSWYQQTPGQGLQFLFEYFSETQRNKGNFPGRFSGRQFSNSRSEMNVSTLELGDSALYLCASSWGPTGPQDEQYFGPGTRLTVT.